This paragraph reports one TCR beta chain. Only in-frame clones appear in the TCRdb table, and some are missing; sequencing was by immunoSEQ multiplex PCR. The table records around 20,000 clones, around 80% of them present only once. This record comes from a study of graft-versus-host responses after intestinal transplantation. Study summary: In this cohort, recipients had multivisceral, liver-intestinal, or isolated intestinal transplants.

The CDR3 sequence is 14 residues long. With 5 bases clipped from V and 6 bases from J, the junction kept 8 bases outside the gene matches. Germline assignment: CDR1 KGHSH and CDR2 LQKENI. Processing of graft tissue released intraepithelial and lamina propria lymphocytes. The material sequenced was ileum tissue, taken 12 days after intestinal transplant. The receptor was derived from a human patient who received an intestinal transplant, so some T cells may come from the graft donor. The V and J genes are TRBV18 and TRBJ2-7; 9 bases align to TRBD1. The CDR3 here is CASSALETGGEQYF. CDR3 coding DNA: TGTGCCAGCTCAGCGCTTGAGACAGGGGGCGAGCAGTACTTC.